This section outlines one TCR beta chain sequence together with its context. Antigen specificity is unknown. Trimming removed 4 bases from V and 0 bases from J, with 7 bases in between. CDR3 length: 14 residues. The V gene's germline CDR1 is MGHRA and CDR2 YSYEKL. Clones were sequenced by immunoSEQ multiplex PCR, and TCRdb holds only the in-frame ones, with some missing. The data show 440,000 or so clones, with 92% seen just once and around 1.7% held by the top ten. Treatment defined: 15 to 20 received Ad26.COV2.S at low or high dose, single or two shots; five or six received placebo; per-sample allocation not given. Specimens were obtained on day 63 following the first vaccine or placebo injection. The source of the sample is a study of Ad26.COV2.S vaccination and SARS-CoV-2 variants. Study-level findings and limits: The TCR breadth and depth analyses may have understated or missed part of the total T cell responses. Substantial post-vaccination breadth of spike-specific CD8+ and CD4+ T cell responses was reported.

The sequence was collected from a person aged 18-65 years who received the Ad26.COV2.S COVID-19 vaccine or a placebo. The gene calls are TRBV4-1 and TRBJ1-5; D gene uncertain. The material sequenced was peripheral blood, taken in a trial of Ad26.COV2.S vaccine versus placebo. As DNA, the CDR3 is TGCGCCAGCAGCCGGGAATATAGCAATCAGCCCCAGCATTTT. It encodes CASSREYSNQPQHF.